The 13 T cell receptor beta chains presented below share a single source sample, sequenced in a study of brain T cells in children with intractable seizures. As for time point: blood from clinic visit 5 months post-surgery; TSC patient then seizure free. Clones were read by immunoSEQ multiplex PCR, and TCRdb kept only the in-frame ones, dropping some. The table has 300,000 to 400,000 clones, 93% seen once. This sample comprised peripheral blood, obtained about 5 months after surgery. The receptors derive from a boy younger than two with tuberous sclerosis and intractable seizures.

This clone showed up just once. The CDR3 DNA is TGCGCCAGCAGCTTGGGGCGGGAGGGCAACAATGAGCAGTTCTTC. As protein: CASSLGREGNNEQFF. The chain is built from TRBV5-1 and TRBJ2-1; 9 nucleotides line up with TRBD2. The CDR3 contains 15 residues. Losses at the gene ends were 0 bases for V and 5 bases for J; bases not matched to a gene: 3. The V gene's germline CDR1 is SGHRS and CDR2 YFSETQ.

V usage is TRBV15 and J usage is TRBJ2-7; D might be TRBD2 (6 bases). Germline V lookup: CDR1 LNHNV, CDR2 YYDKDF (reference sequence). V was pared by 9 bases and J by 4 bases, with 13 bases between. CDR3 length: 12 residues. CDR3 bases: TGTGCCACGCGGAGCGGGTCGTACGAGCAGTACTTC. Residues: CATRSGSYEQYF.

The chain recombines TRBV4-2 with TRBJ2-7; possibly TRBD2 for D (5 bases). CDR1 is LGHNA and CDR2 is YNFKEQ in the germline V gene. There are 14 residues in the CDR3. V dropped 0 bases and J dropped 5 bases, with 11 bases sitting between them. CDR3 coding DNA: TGTGCCAGCAGCCAAGATTCCGGGGTAAACGAGCAGTACTTC. This codes for CASSQDSGVNEQYF.

This chain connects TRBV5-4 to TRBJ2-1; TRBD1 agrees at 11 bases. Germline V lookup: CDR1 SGHNT, CDR2 YYREEE (reference sequence). The CDR3 has 15 residues. J gave up 8 bases and V 4 bases, and 8 bases lay outside the gene matches. The CDR3 loop reads CASSPDRGRLDEQFF. In DNA, the CDR3 is TGTGCCAGCAGCCCGGACAGGGGGCGTTTGGATGAGCAGTTCTTC.

This clone has a single count. The gene calls are TRBV7-2 and TRBJ2-1; 11 nucleotides line up with TRBD2. This CDR3 is 16 amino acids long. Unmatched junction bases numbered 5, after V lost 0 bases and J lost 7 bases. Germline V gives CDR1 SGHTA, CDR2 FQGNSA. CDR3 sequence (DNA): TGTGCCAGCAGCTTAGCGCTTAGCGGGAGGGTAAATGAGCAGTTCTTC. Its translation is CASSLALSGRVNEQFF.

In DNA form, the CDR3 reads TGCGCCAGCAGCTTGGGACAGGGAATTTCCACCGGGGAGCTGTTTTTT. Translation gives CASSLGQGISTGELFF. This chain connects TRBV5-1 to TRBJ2-2; 7 nucleotides agree with TRBD1. CDR1 is SGHRS, CDR2 YFSETQ, per germline. The CDR3 runs to 16 residues. Losses at the gene ends were 0 bases for V and 4 bases for J; bases not matched to a gene: 6.

The table lists this clone with a few counts. The chain couples TRBV7-9 to TRBJ1-4, with D unclear. CDR3 length: 15 amino acids. The V gene's germline CDR1 is SEHNR and CDR2 FQNEAQ (reference sequence). Trimming left V 2 bases short and J 0 bases short, with 7 bases between. The CDR3 region has the DNA TGTGCCAGCAGCTTAAGTCCAACAACTAATGAAAAACTGTTTTTT. Protein: CASSLSPTTNEKLFF.

This sequence joins TRBV7-9 and TRBJ2-3; 7 nucleotides line up with TRBD2. After removal of 0 bases from V and 0 bases from J, the junction contained 0 bases not matched to a gene. CDR1 and CDR2 (germline): SEHNR, FQNEAQ (reference sequence). The CDR3 length is 15 residues. The CDR3 sequence: CASSLASGSTDTQYF. CDR3 DNA: TGTGCCAGCAGCTTAGCTAGCGGGAGCACAGATACGCAGTATTTT.

J is TRBJ2-1 and V is TRBV9; 8 bases are shared with TRBD2. J lost 1 base, V lost 0 bases, and 6 bases had no gene match. The CDR3 totals 17 residues. Germline loops: CDR1 SGDLS, CDR2 YYNGEE. CDR3 loop: CASSVGLSSGSYNEQFF. The CDR3 DNA follows: TGTGCCAGCAGCGTAGGTCTCTCTAGCGGGTCCTACAATGAGCAGTTCTTC.

The V call is TRBV6-1, the J call TRBJ2-1; 11 bases align to TRBD2. The CDR3 loop spans 18 amino acids. Trimming at V came to 2 bases and at J to 5 bases, leaving 11 bases not matched to a gene. CDR1 is MNHNS, CDR2 SASEGT, per germline. Written as DNA, the CDR3 is TGTGCCAGCAGTGAACATATACTAGCGGGGGCGATAAACAATGAGCAGTTCTTC. Protein product: CASSEHILAGAINNEQFF.

CDR3 nucleotide sequence: TGTGCCAGCAGCTTTTATGGCGGGCCCAGGGCGGATGAGCAGTTCTTC. Its translation: CASSFYGGPRADEQFF. The J gene is TRBJ2-1, the V gene TRBV13; D tentatively reads TRBD1 or TRBD2 (5 bases each). The CDR3 contains 16 residues. V dropped 3 bases and J dropped 8 bases, with 20 bases sitting between them. Germline CDR1 is PRHDT and CDR2 is FYEKMQ (reference sequence).

The CDR3 sequence is CASSQDHAYGYTF. As DNA, the CDR3 is TGTGCCAGCAGCCAAGATCATGCGTATGGCTACACCTTC. This sequence joins TRBV3-1 (or the pseudogene TRBV3-2) and TRBJ1-2; D remains unclear. The V gene lost 0 bases and the J gene lost 5 bases, with 7 bases spanning the gap. Germline lookup yields CDR1 LGHDT and CDR2 YNNKEL (reference sequence). The CDR3 length is 13 residues.

J is TRBJ1-1 and V is TRBV7-3; D unresolved. The length of the CDR3 is 15 residues. The V gene lost 5 bases and the J gene lost 4 bases, with 17 bases spanning the gap. CDR1 is SGHTA and CDR2 is FQGTGA in the germline V gene. The CDR3 sequence is CASSPMGWGATEAFF. As DNA, the CDR3 is TGTGCCAGCAGCCCAATGGGTTGGGGTGCCACTGAAGCTTTCTTT.